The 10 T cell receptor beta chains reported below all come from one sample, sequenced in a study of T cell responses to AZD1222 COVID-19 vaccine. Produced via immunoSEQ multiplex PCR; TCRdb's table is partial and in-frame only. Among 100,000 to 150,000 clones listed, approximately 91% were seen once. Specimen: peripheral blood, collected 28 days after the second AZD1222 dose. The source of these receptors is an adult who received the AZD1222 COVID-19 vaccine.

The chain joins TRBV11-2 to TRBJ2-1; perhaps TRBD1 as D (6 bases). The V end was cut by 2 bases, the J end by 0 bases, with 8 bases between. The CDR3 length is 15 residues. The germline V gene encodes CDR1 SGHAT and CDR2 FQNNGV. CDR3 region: CASSLRTDSYNEQFF. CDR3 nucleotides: TGTGCCAGCAGCTTAAGGACAGACTCCTACAATGAGCAGTTCTTC.

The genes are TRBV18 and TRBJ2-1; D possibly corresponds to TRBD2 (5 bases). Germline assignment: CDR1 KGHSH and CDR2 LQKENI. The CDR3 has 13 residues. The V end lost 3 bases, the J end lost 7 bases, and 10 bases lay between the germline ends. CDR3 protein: CASSPGSGNEQFF. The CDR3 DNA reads TGTGCCAGCTCACCGGGCTCGGGGAATGAGCAGTTCTTC.

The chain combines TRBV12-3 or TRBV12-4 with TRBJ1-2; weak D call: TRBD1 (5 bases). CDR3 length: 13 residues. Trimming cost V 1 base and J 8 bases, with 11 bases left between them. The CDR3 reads CASSLGGAKGYTF. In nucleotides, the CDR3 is TGTGCCAGCAGTTTAGGGGGCGCGAAGGGCTACACCTTC.

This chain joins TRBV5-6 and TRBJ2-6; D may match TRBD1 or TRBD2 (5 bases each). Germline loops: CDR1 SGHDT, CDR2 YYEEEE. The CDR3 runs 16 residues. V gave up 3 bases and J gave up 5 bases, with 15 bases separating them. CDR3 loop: CASSYRGHERANVLTF. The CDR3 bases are TGTGCCAGCAGCTACCGGGGCCATGAGAGGGCCAACGTCCTGACTTTC.

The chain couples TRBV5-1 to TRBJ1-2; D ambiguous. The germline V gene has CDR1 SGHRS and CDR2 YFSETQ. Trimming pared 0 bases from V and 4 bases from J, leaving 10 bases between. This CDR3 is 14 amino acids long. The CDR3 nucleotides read TGCGCCAGCAGCTTGGAGTGGCTGACCTATGGCTACACCTTC. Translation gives CASSLEWLTYGYTF.

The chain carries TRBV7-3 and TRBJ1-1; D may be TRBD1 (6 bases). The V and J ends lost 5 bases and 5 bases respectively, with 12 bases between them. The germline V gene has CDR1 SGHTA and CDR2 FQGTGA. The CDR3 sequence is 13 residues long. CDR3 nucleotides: TGTGCCAGCAGCCGTGACAGGAATACTGAAGCTTTCTTT. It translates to CASSRDRNTEAFF.

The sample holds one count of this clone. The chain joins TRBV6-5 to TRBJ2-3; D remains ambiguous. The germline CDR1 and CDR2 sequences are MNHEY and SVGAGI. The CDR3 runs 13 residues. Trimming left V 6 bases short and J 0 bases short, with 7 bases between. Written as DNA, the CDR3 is TGTGCCAGCAGGGGGAAGAGCACAGATACGCAGTATTTT. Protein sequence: CASRGKSTDTQYF.

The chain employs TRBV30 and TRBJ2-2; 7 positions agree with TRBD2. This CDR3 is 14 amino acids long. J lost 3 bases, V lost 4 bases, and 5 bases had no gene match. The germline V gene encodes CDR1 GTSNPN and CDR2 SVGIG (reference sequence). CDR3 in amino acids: CAWNSGLDTGELFF. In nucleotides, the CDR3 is TGTGCCTGGAATTCCGGACTAGACACCGGGGAGCTGTTTTTT.

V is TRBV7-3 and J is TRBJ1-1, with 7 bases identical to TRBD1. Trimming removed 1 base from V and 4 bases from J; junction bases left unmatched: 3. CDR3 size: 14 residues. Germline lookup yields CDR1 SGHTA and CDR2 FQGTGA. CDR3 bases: TGTGCCAGCAGCTTAAGACAGGGAGGCACTGAAGCTTTCTTT. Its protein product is CASSLRQGGTEAFF.

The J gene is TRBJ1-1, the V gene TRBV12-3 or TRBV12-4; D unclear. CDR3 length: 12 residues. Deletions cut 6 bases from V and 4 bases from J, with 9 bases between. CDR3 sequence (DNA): TGTGCCAGCAGCAGTTTATTCACTGAAGCTTTCTTT. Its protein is CASSSLFTEAFF.